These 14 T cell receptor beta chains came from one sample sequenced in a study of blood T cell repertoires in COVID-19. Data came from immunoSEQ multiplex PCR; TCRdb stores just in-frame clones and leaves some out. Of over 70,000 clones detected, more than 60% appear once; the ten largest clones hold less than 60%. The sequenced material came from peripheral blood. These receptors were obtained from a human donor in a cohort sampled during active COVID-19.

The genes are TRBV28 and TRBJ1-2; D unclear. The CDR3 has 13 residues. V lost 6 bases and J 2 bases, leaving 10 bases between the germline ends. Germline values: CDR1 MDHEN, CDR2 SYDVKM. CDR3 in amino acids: CASRGTGNYGYTF. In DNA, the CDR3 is TGTGCCAGCAGGGGAACGGGGAACTATGGCTACACCTTC.

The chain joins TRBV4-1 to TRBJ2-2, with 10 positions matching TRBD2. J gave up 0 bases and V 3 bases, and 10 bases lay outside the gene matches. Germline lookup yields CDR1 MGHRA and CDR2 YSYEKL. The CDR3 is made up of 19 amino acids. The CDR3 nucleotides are TGCGCCAGCAGCCAGAGCGAAACTAGCGGGATTCCGAACACCGGGGAGCTGTTTTTT. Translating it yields CASSQSETSGIPNTGELFF.

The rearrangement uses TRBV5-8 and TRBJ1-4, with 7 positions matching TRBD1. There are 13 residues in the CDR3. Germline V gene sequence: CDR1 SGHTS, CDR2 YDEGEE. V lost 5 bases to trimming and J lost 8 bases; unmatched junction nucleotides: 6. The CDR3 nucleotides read TGTGCCAGCAGTTACAGGGGAGAAGAAAAACTGTTTTTT. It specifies CASSYRGEEKLFF. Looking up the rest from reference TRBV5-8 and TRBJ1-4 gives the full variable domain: EAGVTQSPTHLIKTRGQQATLRCSPISGHTSVYWYQQALGLGLQFLLWYDEGEERNRGNFPPRFSGRQFPNYSSELNVNALELEDSALYLCASSYRGEEKLFFGSGTQLSVL.

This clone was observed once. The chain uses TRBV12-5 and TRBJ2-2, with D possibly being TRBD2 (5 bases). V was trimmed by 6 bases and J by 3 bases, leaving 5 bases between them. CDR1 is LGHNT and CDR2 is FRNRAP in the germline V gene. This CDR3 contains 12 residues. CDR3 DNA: TGTGCTAGTGGACTAGACACCGGGGAGCTGTTTTTT. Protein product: CASGLDTGELFF.

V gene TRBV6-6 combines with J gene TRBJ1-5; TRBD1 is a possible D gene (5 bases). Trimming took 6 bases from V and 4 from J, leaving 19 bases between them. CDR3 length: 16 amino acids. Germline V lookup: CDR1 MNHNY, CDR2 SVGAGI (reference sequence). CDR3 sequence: CASRPRRGGENQPQHF. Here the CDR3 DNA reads TGTGCCAGCAGGCCGCGTCGGGGGGGGGAAAATCAGCCCCAGCATTTT.

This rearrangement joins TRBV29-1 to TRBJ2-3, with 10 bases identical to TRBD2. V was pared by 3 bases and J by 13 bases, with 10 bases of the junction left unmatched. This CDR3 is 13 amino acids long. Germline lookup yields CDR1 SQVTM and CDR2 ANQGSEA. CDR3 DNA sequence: TGCAGCGTTGAGCAGGAGAATCTAGCGGGGGAGTATTTT. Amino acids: CSVEQENLAGEYF.

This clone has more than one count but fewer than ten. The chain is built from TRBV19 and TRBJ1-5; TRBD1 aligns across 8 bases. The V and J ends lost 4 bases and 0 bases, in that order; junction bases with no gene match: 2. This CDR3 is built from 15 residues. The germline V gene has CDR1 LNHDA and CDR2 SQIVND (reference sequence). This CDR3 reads CASSKQGDSNQPQHF. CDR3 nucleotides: TGTGCCAGTAGTAAACAGGGGGATAGCAATCAGCCCCAGCATTTT.

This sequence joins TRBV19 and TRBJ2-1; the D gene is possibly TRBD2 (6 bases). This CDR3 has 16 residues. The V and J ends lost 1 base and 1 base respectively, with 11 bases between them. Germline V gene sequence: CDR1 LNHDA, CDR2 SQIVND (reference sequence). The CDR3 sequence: CASSIVRGISYNEQFF. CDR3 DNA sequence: TGTGCCAGTAGTATAGTTCGGGGGATTTCCTACAATGAGCAGTTCTTC.

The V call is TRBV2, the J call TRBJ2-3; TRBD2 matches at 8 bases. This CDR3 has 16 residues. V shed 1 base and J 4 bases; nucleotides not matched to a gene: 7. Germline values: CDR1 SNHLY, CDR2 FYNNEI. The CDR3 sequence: CASSEGVGAGADTQYF. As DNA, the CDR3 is TGTGCCAGCAGTGAAGGGGTGGGAGCGGGAGCAGATACGCAGTATTTT.

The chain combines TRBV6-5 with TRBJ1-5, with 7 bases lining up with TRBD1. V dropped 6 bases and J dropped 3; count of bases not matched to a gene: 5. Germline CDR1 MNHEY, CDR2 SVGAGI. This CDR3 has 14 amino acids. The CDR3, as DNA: TGTGCCAGCAGCTTGACAGGGAACAATCAGCCCCAGCATTTT. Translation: CASSLTGNNQPQHF.

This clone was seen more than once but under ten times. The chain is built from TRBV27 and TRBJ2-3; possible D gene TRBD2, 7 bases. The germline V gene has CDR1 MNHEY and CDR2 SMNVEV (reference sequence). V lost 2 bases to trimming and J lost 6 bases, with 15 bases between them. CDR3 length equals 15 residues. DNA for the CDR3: TGTGCCAGCAGTTTAGGGGGCGGGAGTTTTGATACGCAGTATTTT. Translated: CASSLGGGSFDTQYF.

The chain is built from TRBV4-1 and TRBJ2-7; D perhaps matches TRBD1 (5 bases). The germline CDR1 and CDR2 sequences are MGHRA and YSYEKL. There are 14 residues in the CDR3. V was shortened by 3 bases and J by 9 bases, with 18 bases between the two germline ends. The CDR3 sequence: CASSQAGSVRRQYF. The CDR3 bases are TGCGCCAGCAGCCAGGCAGGGTCGGTCAGGCGGCAGTACTTC.

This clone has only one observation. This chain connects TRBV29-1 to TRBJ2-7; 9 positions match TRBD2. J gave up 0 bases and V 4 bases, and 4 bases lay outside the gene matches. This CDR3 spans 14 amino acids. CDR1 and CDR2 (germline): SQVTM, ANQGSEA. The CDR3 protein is CSVGAGGGSYEQYF. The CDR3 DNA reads TGCAGCGTTGGGGCGGGAGGGGGCTCCTACGAGCAGTACTTC.

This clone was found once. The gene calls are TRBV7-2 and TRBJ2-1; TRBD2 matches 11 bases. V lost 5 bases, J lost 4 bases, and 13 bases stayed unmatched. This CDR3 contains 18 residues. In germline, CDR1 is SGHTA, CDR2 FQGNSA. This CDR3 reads CASSPSGTSGPGYNEQFF. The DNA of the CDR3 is TGTGCCAGCAGCCCATCCGGGACTAGCGGACCCGGATACAATGAGCAGTTCTTC.